The present T cell receptor beta chain was sequenced within a study of blood T cells in healthy people across ages. Study conclusions and caveats: TCR beta diversity was tightly associated with the proportion of naive T cells. The study found more naive CD4+ cells and higher diversity in long-lived than aged donors. TCR beta diversity, measured per million T cells, fell in a roughly linear way with age. Estimated diversity that came from one million T cells was considered an underestimate.

CDR1 is MNHEY and CDR2 is SMNVEV in the germline V gene (reference sequence). The CDR3 contains 16 residues. The J segment lost 5 bases and the V segment lost 4 bases, leaving 11 bases of the junction unmatched. Alongside a J-beta primer mix, a sample-barcoded 5' primer served in a second PCR lasting roughly 6 to 11 cycles. TCRdb analysed the 5' RACE reads with MiXCR anew, one entry per CDR3 protein. The data hold about 780,000 distinct CDR3 sequences, with around 45% observed a single time. A word on this clonotype: Its antigen is as yet unknown.

The sequence was collected from a man older than 75 in good health. The rearrangement links TRBV27 to TRBJ2-7; 10 bases are a match to TRBD2. The sequencing input was blood. The CDR3 sequence: CASSYISGTSVNEQYF. The CDR3, as DNA: TGTGCCAGCAGTTATATATCCGGGACTAGCGTTAACGAGCAGTACTTC.